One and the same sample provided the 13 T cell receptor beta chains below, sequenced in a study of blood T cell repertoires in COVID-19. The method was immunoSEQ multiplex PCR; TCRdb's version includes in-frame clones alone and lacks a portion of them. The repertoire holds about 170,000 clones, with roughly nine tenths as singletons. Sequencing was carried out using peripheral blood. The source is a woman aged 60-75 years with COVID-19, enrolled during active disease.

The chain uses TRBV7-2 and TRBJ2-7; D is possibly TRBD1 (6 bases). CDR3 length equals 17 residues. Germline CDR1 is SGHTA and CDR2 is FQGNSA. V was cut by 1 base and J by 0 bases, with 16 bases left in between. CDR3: CASSLVGGLGSSYEQYF. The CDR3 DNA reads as TGTGCCAGCAGCTTAGTAGGGGGTCTTGGCAGCTCCTACGAGCAGTACTTC.

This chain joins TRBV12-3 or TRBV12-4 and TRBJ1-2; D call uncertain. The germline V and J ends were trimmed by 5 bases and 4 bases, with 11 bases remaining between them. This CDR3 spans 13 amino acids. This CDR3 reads CASSTEGVYGYTF. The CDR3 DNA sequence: TGTGCCAGCAGTACTGAGGGTGTCTATGGCTACACCTTC.

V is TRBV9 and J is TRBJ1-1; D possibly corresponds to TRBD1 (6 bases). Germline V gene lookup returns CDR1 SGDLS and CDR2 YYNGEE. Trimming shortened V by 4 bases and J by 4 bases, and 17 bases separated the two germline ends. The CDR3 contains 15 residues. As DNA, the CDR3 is TGTGCCAGCAGCTCCAGGGGTGTTATGAGCACTGAAGCTTTCTTT. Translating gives CASSSRGVMSTEAFF.

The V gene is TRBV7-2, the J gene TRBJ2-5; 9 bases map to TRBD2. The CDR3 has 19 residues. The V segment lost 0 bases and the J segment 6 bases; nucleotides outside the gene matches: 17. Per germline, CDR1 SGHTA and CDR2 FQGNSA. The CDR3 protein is CASSLALSFVAGGPKTQYF. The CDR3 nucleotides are TGTGCCAGCAGCTTAGCGCTTAGTTTTGTTGCGGGAGGGCCTAAGACCCAGTACTTC.

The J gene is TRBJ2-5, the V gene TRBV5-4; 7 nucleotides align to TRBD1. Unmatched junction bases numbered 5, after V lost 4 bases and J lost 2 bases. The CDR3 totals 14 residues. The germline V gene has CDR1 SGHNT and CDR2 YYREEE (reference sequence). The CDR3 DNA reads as TGTGCCAGCAGCAAGGGACAGAATCAAGAGACCCAGTACTTC. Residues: CASSKGQNQETQYF.

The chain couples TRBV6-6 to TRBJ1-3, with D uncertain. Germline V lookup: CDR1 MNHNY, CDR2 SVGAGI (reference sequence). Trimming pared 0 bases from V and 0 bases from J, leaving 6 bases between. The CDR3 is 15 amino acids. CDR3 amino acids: CASSYSTDSGNTIYF. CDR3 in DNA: TGTGCCAGCAGTTACTCAACAGACTCTGGAAACACCATATATTTT.

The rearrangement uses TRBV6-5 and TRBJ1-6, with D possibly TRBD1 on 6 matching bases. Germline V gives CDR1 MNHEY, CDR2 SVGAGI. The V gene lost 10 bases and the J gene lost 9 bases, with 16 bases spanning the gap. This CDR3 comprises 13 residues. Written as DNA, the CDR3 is TGTGCCACAGGCGTGACAGGCATTTCACCCCTCCACTTT. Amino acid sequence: CATGVTGISPLHF.

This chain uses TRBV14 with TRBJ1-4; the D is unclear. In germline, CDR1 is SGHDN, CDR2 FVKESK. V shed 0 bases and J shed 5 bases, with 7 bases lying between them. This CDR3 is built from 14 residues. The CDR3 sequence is CASSQEGFNEKLFF. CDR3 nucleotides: TGTGCCAGCAGCCAAGAGGGCTTCAATGAAAAACTGTTTTTT.

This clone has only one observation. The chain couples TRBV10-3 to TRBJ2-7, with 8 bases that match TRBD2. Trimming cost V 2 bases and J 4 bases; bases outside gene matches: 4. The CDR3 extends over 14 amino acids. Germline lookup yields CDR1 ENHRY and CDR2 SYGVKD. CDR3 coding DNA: TGTGCCATCAGTGAGCGGGAGGGCCTTTACGAGCAGTACTTC. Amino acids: CAISEREGLYEQYF.

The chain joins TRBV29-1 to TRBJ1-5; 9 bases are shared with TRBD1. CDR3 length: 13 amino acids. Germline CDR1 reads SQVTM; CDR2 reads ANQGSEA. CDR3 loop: CSSRDRDDQPQHF. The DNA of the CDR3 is TGCAGTAGTCGGGACAGGGACGATCAGCCCCAGCATTTT.

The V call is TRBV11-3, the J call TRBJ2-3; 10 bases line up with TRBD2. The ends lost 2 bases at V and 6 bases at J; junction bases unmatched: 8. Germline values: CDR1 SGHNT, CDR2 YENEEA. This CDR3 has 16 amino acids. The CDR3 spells CASSLRLAGVRDTQYF. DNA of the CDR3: TGTGCCAGCAGCTTAAGGCTAGCGGGAGTACGCGATACGCAGTATTTT.

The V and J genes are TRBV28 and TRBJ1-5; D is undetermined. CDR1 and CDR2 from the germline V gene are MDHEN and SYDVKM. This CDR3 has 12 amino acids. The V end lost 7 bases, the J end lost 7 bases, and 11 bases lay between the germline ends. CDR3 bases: TGTGCCAGCATCTCCTCGGGACAGCCCCAGCATTTT. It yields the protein CASISSGQPQHF.

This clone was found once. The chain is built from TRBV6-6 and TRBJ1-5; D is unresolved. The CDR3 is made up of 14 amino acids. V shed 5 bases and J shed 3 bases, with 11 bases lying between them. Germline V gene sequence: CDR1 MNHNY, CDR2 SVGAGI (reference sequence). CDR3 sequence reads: CASSREPSNQPQHF. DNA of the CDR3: TGTGCCAGCAGTAGAGAGCCTTCCAATCAGCCCCAGCATTTT.